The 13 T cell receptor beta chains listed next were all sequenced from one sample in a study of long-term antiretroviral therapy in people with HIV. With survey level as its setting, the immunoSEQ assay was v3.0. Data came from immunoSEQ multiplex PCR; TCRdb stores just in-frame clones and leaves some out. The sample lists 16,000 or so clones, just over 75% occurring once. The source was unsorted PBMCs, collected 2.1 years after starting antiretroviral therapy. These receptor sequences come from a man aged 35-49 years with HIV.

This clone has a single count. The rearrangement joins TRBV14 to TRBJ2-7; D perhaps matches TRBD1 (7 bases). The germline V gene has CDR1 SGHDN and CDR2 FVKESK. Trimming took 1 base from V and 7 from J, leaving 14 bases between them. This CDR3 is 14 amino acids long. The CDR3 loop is CASSQVFQGGEQYF. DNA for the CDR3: TGTGCCAGCAGCCAAGTGTTCCAGGGGGGTGAGCAGTACTTC.

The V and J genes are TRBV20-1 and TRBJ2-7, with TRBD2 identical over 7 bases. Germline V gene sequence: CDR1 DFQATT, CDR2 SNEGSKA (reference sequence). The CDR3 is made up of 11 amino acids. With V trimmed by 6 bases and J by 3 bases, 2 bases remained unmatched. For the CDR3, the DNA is TGCAGTGCCCCGGGAGGCTACGAGCAGTACTTC. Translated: CSAPGGYEQYF.

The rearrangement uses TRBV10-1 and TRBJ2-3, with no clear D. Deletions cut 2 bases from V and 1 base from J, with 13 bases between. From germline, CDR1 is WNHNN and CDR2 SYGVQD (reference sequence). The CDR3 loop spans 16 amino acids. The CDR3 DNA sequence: TGCGCCAGCAGTGAGGATAGGGCGGACGGCACAGATACGCAGTATTTT. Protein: CASSEDRADGTDTQYF.

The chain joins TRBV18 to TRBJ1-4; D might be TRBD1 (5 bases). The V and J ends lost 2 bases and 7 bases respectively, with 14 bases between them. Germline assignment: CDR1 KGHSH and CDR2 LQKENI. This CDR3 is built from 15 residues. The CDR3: CASSPLPGPSEKLFF. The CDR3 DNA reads TGTGCCAGCTCACCATTACCGGGACCTTCTGAAAAACTGTTTTTT.

For the CDR3, the DNA is TGCGCCAGCAGCCAATCCCCCAGGGGGGTCACAGATACGCAGTATTTT. Translated, it gives CASSQSPRGVTDTQYF. The chain has TRBV4-1 and TRBJ2-3, with a possible D match to TRBD1 (7 bases). This CDR3 region has 16 residues. V lost 2 bases to trimming and J lost 2 bases, with 14 bases between them. In germline, CDR1 is MGHRA, CDR2 YSYEKL.

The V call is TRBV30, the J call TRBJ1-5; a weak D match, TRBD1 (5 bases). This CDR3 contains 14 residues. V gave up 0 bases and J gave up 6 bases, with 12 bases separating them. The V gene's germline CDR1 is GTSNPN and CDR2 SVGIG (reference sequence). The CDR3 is CAWSVGGAGQPQHF. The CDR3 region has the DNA TGTGCCTGGAGTGTGGGTGGGGCGGGTCAGCCCCAGCATTTT.

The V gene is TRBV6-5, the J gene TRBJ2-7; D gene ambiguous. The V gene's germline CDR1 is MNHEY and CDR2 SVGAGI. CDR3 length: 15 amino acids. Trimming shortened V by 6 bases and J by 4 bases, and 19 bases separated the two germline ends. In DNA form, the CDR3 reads TGTGCCAGCAGCCGTGGACGGATGGTAGGGTACGAGCAGTACTTC. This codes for CASSRGRMVGYEQYF.

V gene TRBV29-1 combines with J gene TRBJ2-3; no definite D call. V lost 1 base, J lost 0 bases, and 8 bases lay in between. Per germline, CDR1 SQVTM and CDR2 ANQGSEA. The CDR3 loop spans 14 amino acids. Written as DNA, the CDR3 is TGCAGCGTTGAAGGTATGGGCAGCACAGATACGCAGTATTTT. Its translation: CSVEGMGSTDTQYF.

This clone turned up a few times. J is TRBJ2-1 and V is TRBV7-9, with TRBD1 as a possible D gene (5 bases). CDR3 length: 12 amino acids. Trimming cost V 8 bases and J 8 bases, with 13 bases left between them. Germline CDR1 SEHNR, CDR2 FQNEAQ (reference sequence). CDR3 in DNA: TGTGCCAGCGGTGGGGCCACGGATGAGCAGTTCTTC. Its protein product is CASGGATDEQFF.

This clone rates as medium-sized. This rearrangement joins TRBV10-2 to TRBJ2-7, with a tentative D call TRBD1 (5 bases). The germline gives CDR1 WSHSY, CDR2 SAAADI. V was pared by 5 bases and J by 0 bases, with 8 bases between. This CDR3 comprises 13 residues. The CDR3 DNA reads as TGCGCCAGCAGTAAGGGGATCTCCTACGAGCAGTACTTC. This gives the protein CASSKGISYEQYF.

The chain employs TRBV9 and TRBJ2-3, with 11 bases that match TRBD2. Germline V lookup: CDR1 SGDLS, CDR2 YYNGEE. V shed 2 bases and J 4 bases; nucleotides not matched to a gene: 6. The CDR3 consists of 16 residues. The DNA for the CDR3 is TGTGCCAGCAGCGTCCTAGCGGGGGGCGGGGCAGATACGCAGTATTTT. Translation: CASSVLAGGGADTQYF.

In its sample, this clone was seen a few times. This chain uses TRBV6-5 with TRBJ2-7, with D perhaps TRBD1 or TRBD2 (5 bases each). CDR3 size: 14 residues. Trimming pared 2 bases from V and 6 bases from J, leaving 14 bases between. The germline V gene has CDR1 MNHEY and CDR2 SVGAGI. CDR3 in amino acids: CASSYEGRKGEQYF. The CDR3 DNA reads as TGTGCCAGCAGTTACGAGGGGCGGAAGGGCGAGCAGTACTTC.

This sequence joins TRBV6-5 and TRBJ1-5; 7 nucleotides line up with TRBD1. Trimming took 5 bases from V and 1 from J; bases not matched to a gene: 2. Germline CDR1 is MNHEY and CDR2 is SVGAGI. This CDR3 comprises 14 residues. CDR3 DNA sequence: TGTGCCAGCAGTCTGGACAGGAGCAATCAGCCCCAGCATTTT. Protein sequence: CASSLDRSNQPQHF.